The 29 T cell receptor beta chains below come from one sample, sequenced in a study of T cells in Graves' hyperthyroidism and ophthalmopathy. RNA transcripts yielded amplified TCR beta CDR3 regions. HTBI primers were used for first-round RT-PCR of the TCR CDR3. Each CDR3 protein is one row after TCRdb ran MiXCR on the multiplex PCR reads. The table shows under 350,000 distinct CDR3 sequences, with 15% to 20% occurring only once. Sequences were obtained from blood. The receptors shown here come from a woman aged 45-65 years with Graves' hyperthyroidism.

This clonotype has ten or more counts. The V call is TRBV12-3 or TRBV12-4, the J call TRBJ2-7; D is possibly TRBD1 (5 bases). This CDR3 spans 12 amino acids. The V end lost 5 bases, the J end lost 4 bases, and 9 bases lay between the germline ends. The CDR3 nucleotides read TGTGCCAGCAGTCCCCAGGGTTACGAGCAGTACTTC. Protein: CASSPQGYEQYF.

This clonotype has ten or more counts. J is TRBJ2-1 and V is TRBV5-6; a weak D match, TRBD1 (5 bases). Trimming removed 7 bases at V and 3 bases at J, with 11 bases between. The CDR3 has 13 amino acids. Germline values: CDR1 SGHDT, CDR2 YYEEEE. The CDR3 nucleotides read TGTGCCAGCGGGGCGGATGTCTACAATGAGCAGTTCTTC. It encodes CASGADVYNEQFF.

Remarks on this clonotype: This could be a read error, since a much larger clone is one nucleotide away. The V gene is TRBV6-1, the J gene TRBJ2-1; TRBD1 agrees at 9 bases. V was pared by 3 bases and J by 9 bases, with 6 bases of the junction left unmatched. Germline CDR1 is MNHNS and CDR2 is SASEGT. The CDR3 has 14 amino acids. The CDR3 region is CASSESQGAREQFF. The CDR3 bases are TGTGCCAGCAGTGAGTCACAGGGGGCGCGTGAGCAGTTCTTC.

This clonotype has ten or more counts. The rearrangement uses TRBV5-1 and TRBJ1-3; no firm D call. V was pared by 4 bases and J by 4 bases, with 18 bases between. CDR1 and CDR2 from the germline V gene are SGHRS and YFSETQ. This CDR3 is 16 amino acids long. The CDR3 is CASSPHHGHEGNTIYF. The CDR3 DNA is TGCGCCAGCAGCCCCCACCACGGCCACGAAGGAAACACCATATATTTT. Using reference TRBV5-1 and TRBJ1-3 for the parts outside the CDR3, the full variable domain is KAGVTQTPRYLIKTRGQQVTLSCSPISGHRSVSWYQQTPGQGLQFLFEYFSETQRNKGNFPGRFSGRQFSNSRSEMNVSTLELGDSALYLCASSPHHGHEGNTIYFGEGSWLTVV.

This clonotype occurred a few times. The chain couples TRBV3-1 to TRBJ1-2; tentatively, D is TRBD1 (5 bases). V was clipped by 5 bases and J by 6 bases, with 13 bases between them. The CDR3 runs to 13 residues. Germline lookup yields CDR1 LGHDT and CDR2 YNNKEL (reference sequence). In nucleotides, the CDR3 is TGTGCCAGCAGCTTTCTGTTGGGGGATGGCTACACCTTC. Translation gives CASSFLLGDGYTF.

In this sample, this clonotype turned up a few times. This chain links TRBV7-9 with TRBJ2-1; D is possibly TRBD1 (6 bases). Trimming pared 5 bases from V and 3 bases from J, leaving 17 bases between. There are 16 residues in the CDR3. CDR1 and CDR2 from the germline V gene are SEHNR and FQNEAQ (reference sequence). DNA of the CDR3: TGTGCCAGCAGCCCACCCATGGACAGTATCTACAATGAGCAGTTCTTC. Translation gives CASSPPMDSIYNEQFF.

The table lists this clonotype with a few counts. The chain carries TRBV15 and TRBJ1-1, with D hard to call. This CDR3 is built from 15 residues. Germline loops: CDR1 LNHNV, CDR2 YYDKDF (reference sequence). V lost 3 bases to trimming and J lost 6 bases, with 17 bases between them. The CDR3: CATSRDGRVNAEAFF. CDR3 in DNA: TGTGCCACCAGCAGGGACGGACGGGTTAACGCTGAAGCTTTCTTT.

V gene TRBV7-9 combines with J gene TRBJ1-4; 10 bases map to TRBD1. The germline gives CDR1 SEHNR, CDR2 FQNEAQ (reference sequence). Trimming at V came to 4 bases and at J to 5 bases, leaving 7 bases not matched to a gene. CDR3 size: 16 residues. CDR3 region: CASSSRPGQGNEKLFF. The DNA for the CDR3 is TGTGCCAGCAGCTCACGCCCGGGACAGGGGAATGAAAAACTGTTTTTT.

This clonotype was recorded many times. The CDR3: CASSQDGGYGYTF. CDR3 bases: TGTGCCAGCAGCCAAGATGGGGGCTATGGCTACACCTTC. The chain couples TRBV3-1 to TRBJ1-2, with a weak D call TRBD1 (5 bases). The CDR3 is made up of 13 amino acids. The V and J ends lost 0 bases and 4 bases respectively, with 6 bases between them. Looked up from germline, CDR1 is LGHDT and CDR2 is YNNKEL (reference sequence).

This clonotype has a handful of counts. This chain links TRBV6-2 or TRBV6-3 with TRBJ2-7, with no clear D. The germline CDR1 and CDR2 sequences are MNHEY and SVGEGT. The length of the CDR3 is 15 residues. Trimming took 0 bases from V and 5 from J, leaving 14 bases between them. The DNA for the CDR3 is TGTGCCAGCAGTTACTCAGGTGGCACGTTCGACGAGCAGTACGTC. It codes for CASSYSGGTFDEQYV.

This clonotype was recorded at least ten times. The chain recombines TRBV28 with TRBJ1-2; 9 bases fit TRBD1. This CDR3 comprises 13 residues. V shed 6 bases and J 6 bases; nucleotides not matched to a gene: 5. Germline V lookup: CDR1 MDHEN, CDR2 SYDVKM. The CDR3 nucleotides are TGTGCCAGCAGAAGGGACAGGGTGGATGGCTACACCTTC. Translation: CASRRDRVDGYTF.

The rearrangement uses TRBV19 and TRBJ1-5, with 7 bases lining up with TRBD1. Trimming removed 8 bases from V and 5 bases from J; junction bases left unmatched: 3. Germline-derived CDR1 and CDR2 are LNHDA and SQIVND (reference sequence). The CDR3 is 12 amino acids. CDR3 loop: CASGDSYQPQHF. The CDR3, as DNA: TGTGCCAGTGGGGACAGCTATCAGCCCCAGCATTTT. The whole variable domain, filled in from reference TRBV19 and TRBJ1-5, reads DGGITQSPKYLFRKEGQNVTLSCEQNLNHDAMYWYRQDPGQGLRLIYYSQIVNDFQKGDIAEGYSVSREKKESFPLTVTSAQKNPTAFYLCASGDSYQPQHFGDGTRLSIL.

This sequence joins TRBV3-1 and TRBJ1-4; TRBD1 matches at 7 bases. Germline V lookup: CDR1 LGHDT, CDR2 YNNKEL (reference sequence). This CDR3 contains 14 residues. Trimming removed 4 bases from V and 8 bases from J; junction bases left unmatched: 7. The CDR3 sequence is CASSLNRGVEKLFF. CDR3 sequence (DNA): TGTGCCAGCAGCCTTAACAGGGGTGTGGAAAAACTGTTTTTT. Full variable domain (remainder filled in from reference TRBV3-1 and TRBJ1-4): DTAVSQTPKYLVTQMGNDKSIKCEQNLGHDTMYWYKQDSKKFLKIMFSYNNKELIINETVPNRFSPKSPDKAHLNLHINSLELGDSAVYFCASSLNRGVEKLFFGSGTQLSVL.

This clonotype was seen ten or more times. This chain links TRBV11-2 with TRBJ1-1; 8 positions agree with TRBD1. This CDR3 spans 14 amino acids. Germline V gene data show CDR1 as SGHAT and CDR2 as FQNNGV. After removal of 6 bases from V and 6 bases from J, the junction contained 9 bases not matched to a gene. The CDR3 is CASRNTGGFAEAFF. The CDR3 DNA follows: TGTGCCAGCAGGAATACAGGGGGATTCGCTGAAGCTTTCTTT.

The V and J genes are TRBV7-3 and TRBJ2-2, with TRBD1 identical over 11 bases. The trim removed 4 bases at V and 5 bases at J, leaving 6 bases unmatched. CDR3 length: 16 residues. Germline CDR1 is SGHTA and CDR2 is FQGTGA. CDR3 sequence: CASSYLGTGGTGELFF. CDR3 DNA: TGTGCCAGCAGCTACCTCGGGACAGGGGGGACCGGGGAGCTGTTTTTT.

The V and J genes are TRBV9 and TRBJ2-2, with D uncertain. Germline CDR1 and CDR2: SGDLS and YYNGEE. Trimming cost V 0 bases and J 5 bases, with 11 bases left between them. This CDR3 has 15 amino acids. The CDR3 sequence is CASSVGSDWTGELFF. The CDR3 DNA reads TGTGCCAGCAGCGTAGGGTCAGATTGGACCGGGGAGCTGTTTTTT.

The sample holds many counts of this clonotype. V and J are TRBV3-1 and TRBJ2-5; D is uncertain. Germline CDR1 reads LGHDT; CDR2 reads YNNKEL (reference sequence). V lost 3 bases and J 5 bases, leaving 7 bases between the germline ends. This CDR3 has 12 amino acids. CDR3 DNA: TGTGCCAGCAGCCAGACGGCGGAGACCCAGTACTTC. Translating it yields CASSQTAETQYF.

This clonotype was found a few times. This sequence joins TRBV9 and TRBJ2-4, with D perhaps matching TRBD2 (5 bases). CDR3 length: 16 amino acids. The germline CDR1 and CDR2 sequences are SGDLS and YYNGEE. With 0 bases removed from V and 1 base from J, the gap between germline ends came to 11 bases. For the CDR3, the DNA is TGTGCCAGCAGCGTAGGAGAGGGCGACGCCAAAAACATTCAGTACTTC. Encoded protein: CASSVGEGDAKNIQYF.

There are a few counts of this clonotype. The chain couples TRBV9 to TRBJ1-1, with D possibly TRBD1 on 5 matching bases. V was cut by 3 bases and J by 1 base, with 10 bases left in between. The CDR3 is 14 residues long. Germline CDR1 and CDR2: SGDLS and YYNGEE. The CDR3 sequence: CASSGRASNTEAFF. In DNA, the CDR3 is TGTGCCAGCAGCGGCAGGGCCTCGAACACTGAAGCTTTCTTT.

DNA of the CDR3: TGTGCCAGCAGCTCGGCCGGGGGGCTGAACACTGAAGCTTTCTTT. Residues: CASSSAGGLNTEAFF. The J gene is TRBJ1-1, the V gene TRBV7-2, with D possibly being TRBD1 (6 bases). From germline, CDR1 is SGHTA and CDR2 FQGNSA. Trimming shortened V by 4 bases and J by 0 bases, and 12 bases separated the two germline ends. The length of the CDR3 is 15 residues.

This clonotype appeared many times. The gene calls are TRBV2 and TRBJ2-7; D is unresolved. Germline CDR1 is SNHLY and CDR2 is FYNNEI. The length of the CDR3 is 13 residues. The ends were cut back, 2 bases at V and 5 bases at J, with 10 bases in the middle. The CDR3 nucleotides are TGTGCCAGCAGTGAAAATGCAGGTGACGAGCAGTACGTC. Its protein is CASSENAGDEQYV.

This clonotype was counted a few times. V is TRBV2 and J is TRBJ2-3; TRBD2 might be the D (5 bases). This CDR3 comprises 16 residues. Germline V gene lookup returns CDR1 SNHLY and CDR2 FYNNEI. V was clipped by 7 bases and J by 3 bases, with 20 bases between them. The CDR3 spells CASTSVYGVRTDTQYF. As DNA, the CDR3 is TGTGCCAGCACATCAGTGTACGGGGTTAGGACAGATACGCAGTATTTT. Filled out from reference TRBV2 and TRBJ2-3, the complete variable domain reads EPEVTQTPSHQVTQMGQEVILRCVPISNHLYFYWYRQILGQKVEFLVSFYNNEISEKSEIFDDQFSVERPDGSNFTLKIRSTKLEDSAMYFCASTSVYGVRTDTQYFGPGTRLTVL.

Ten or more counts support this clonotype. The genes are TRBV18 and TRBJ1-2; TRBD1 matches at 8 bases. From germline, CDR1 is KGHSH and CDR2 LQKENI. V trimming: 2 bases; J trimming: 8 bases; junction bases outside the gene matches: 10. The CDR3 length is 15 residues. The CDR3 spells CASSPGGQGIEGYTF. The CDR3 DNA follows: TGTGCCAGCTCACCAGGCGGACAGGGAATCGAGGGCTACACCTTC.

This clonotype was counted ten times or more. This chain links TRBV30 with TRBJ1-2, with no clear D. This CDR3 has 13 amino acids. In germline, CDR1 is GTSNPN, CDR2 SVGIG (reference sequence). The V end lost 4 bases, the J end lost 2 bases, and 11 bases lay between the germline ends. The CDR3 reads CAWNVKGNYGYTF. The CDR3 nucleotides read TGTGCCTGGAATGTAAAGGGAAACTATGGCTACACCTTC.

The CDR3 DNA is TGTGCCACCAGAGGACAGGAAAACACCGGGGAGCTGTTTTTT. It specifies CATRGQENTGELFF. The chain combines TRBV10-3 with TRBJ2-2, with TRBD1 matching 7 bases. J was trimmed by 2 bases and V by 10 bases; bases with no gene match: 7. Looked up from germline, CDR1 is ENHRY and CDR2 is SYGVKD. The CDR3 has 14 amino acids.

V and J are TRBV2 and TRBJ2-3; 9 bases line up with TRBD2. With V trimmed by 6 bases and J by 3 bases, 10 bases remained unmatched. The germline CDR1 and CDR2 sequences are SNHLY and FYNNEI. This CDR3 region has 16 residues. The CDR3 DNA reads TGTGCCAGCAGATGGCGGGGGGGCGTGGGGACAGATACGCAGTATTTT. As protein: CASRWRGGVGTDTQYF.

Many counts were recorded for this clonotype. The rearrangement joins TRBV2 to TRBJ1-2; weak D call: TRBD1 (5 bases). CDR1 is SNHLY and CDR2 is FYNNEI in the germline V gene. V lost 6 bases and J lost 3, with 14 bases in between. The CDR3 loop spans 14 amino acids. In nucleotides, the CDR3 is TGTGCCAGCAGGGCAGCTATCAGGGACTATGGCTACACCTTC. It translates to CASRAAIRDYGYTF.

The V call is TRBV14, the J call TRBJ2-5, with 8 bases identical to TRBD2. The J segment lost 3 bases and the V segment lost 4 bases, leaving 4 bases of the junction unmatched. The CDR3 is made up of 14 amino acids. Germline V CDR1 and CDR2: SGHDN, FVKESK. The CDR3: CASSLLGREETQYF. Written as DNA, the CDR3 is TGTGCCAGCAGCCTACTCGGGAGGGAAGAGACCCAGTACTTC.

The chain has TRBV3-1 and TRBJ2-2; the match to TRBD1 covers 7 bases. CDR1 and CDR2 (germline): LGHDT, YNNKEL (reference sequence). CDR3 length: 14 amino acids. With 3 bases clipped from V and 4 bases from J, the junction kept 2 bases outside the gene matches. The chain's CDR3 is CASSHYRGTGELFF. CDR3 in DNA: TGTGCCAGCAGCCATTACAGGGGCACCGGGGAGCTGTTTTTT.